The T cell receptor (beta chain) under discussion was sequenced for a study of vaccination and CD4 T cells after COVID-19. Study summary: In the control cultures, a CEFX pool, an HIV-1 Nef pool, or no peptide was supplied.

Oncomine TCR Beta short-read sequencing was applied to DNA from cultured CD4+ T cells. A single record per CDR3 protein comes from TCRdb applying MiXCR to the PCR reads. The sample lists around 16,000 distinct CDR3 sequences; about 55% were seen once. This clonotype was recorded a few times. Its matching antigen is unknown. Treatment given: approximately nine-day PBMC culture with coronavirus spike peptide pools or control peptides (ViraFEST assay). The source is a human donor who had recovered from COVID-19. The sequenced sample consisted of CD4+ T cells from blood, cultured in vitro.

CDR3 protein: CASSSGEVETQYF. The CDR3 region has the DNA TGTGCCAGCAGTAGCGGGGAAGTGGAGACCCAGTACTTC. The genes are TRBV6-2 or TRBV6-3 and TRBJ2-5, with 7 bases fitting TRBD2. The length of the CDR3 is 13 residues. The germline V gene encodes CDR1 MNHEY and CDR2 SVGEGT. The junction had 5 bases not matched to a gene; V was cut back by 5 bases and J by 5 bases.